The 2 T cell receptor beta chains given below trace back to one sample, sequenced in a study of Ad26.COV2.S vaccination and SARS-CoV-2 variants. Treatment here: over 15 received Ad26.COV2.S at low or high dose, single or two shots; 5 received placebo; per-sample allocation not given. The investigators took samples on day 63 after the first vaccine or placebo injection. Measured with immunoSEQ multiplex PCR; TCRdb has only the in-frame clones, and not every one. Among 380,000 or so clones listed, about 83% were seen once. Material: peripheral blood, obtained in a trial of Ad26.COV2.S vaccine versus placebo. These receptors all stem from a person between 18 and 59 years old who received the Ad26.COV2.S COVID-19 vaccine or a placebo.

The rearrangement joins TRBV7-2 to TRBJ2-1; either TRBD1 or TRBD2 may supply D (5 bases each). V dropped 5 bases and J dropped 10 bases, with 18 bases sitting between them. Germline assignment: CDR1 SGHTA and CDR2 FQGNSA. There are 14 residues in the CDR3. CDR3 sequence: CASSPGLGAREQFF. Here the CDR3 DNA reads TGTGCCAGCAGCCCGGGGCTAGGGGCGCGGGAGCAGTTCTTC.

This clone showed up just a few times. CDR3 amino acids: CASSYSGAKSSYEQYF. DNA of the CDR3: TGTGCCAGCAGTTACTCGGGAGCAAAGTCCTCCTACGAGCAGTACTTC. The chain has TRBV6-5 and TRBJ2-7, with D tentatively TRBD2 (5 bases). There are 16 residues in the CDR3. Between the trimmed V and J ends, which lost 0 bases and 0 bases, there was a span of 12 bases. Germline CDR1 MNHEY, CDR2 SVGAGI.